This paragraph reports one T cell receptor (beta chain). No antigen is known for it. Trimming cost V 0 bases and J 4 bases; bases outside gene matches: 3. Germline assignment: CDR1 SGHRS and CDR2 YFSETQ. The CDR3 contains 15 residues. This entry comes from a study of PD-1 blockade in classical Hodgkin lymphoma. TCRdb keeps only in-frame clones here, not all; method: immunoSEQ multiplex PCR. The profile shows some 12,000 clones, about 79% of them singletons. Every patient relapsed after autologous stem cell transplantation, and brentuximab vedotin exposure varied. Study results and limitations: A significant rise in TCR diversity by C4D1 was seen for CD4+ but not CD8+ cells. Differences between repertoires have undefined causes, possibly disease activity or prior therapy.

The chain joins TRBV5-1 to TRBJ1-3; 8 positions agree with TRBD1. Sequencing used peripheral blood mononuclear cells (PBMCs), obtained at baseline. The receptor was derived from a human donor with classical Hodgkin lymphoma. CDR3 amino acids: CASSLGRTGGNTIYF. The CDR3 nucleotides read TGCGCCAGCAGCTTGGGCCGGACAGGGGGAAACACCATATATTTT.